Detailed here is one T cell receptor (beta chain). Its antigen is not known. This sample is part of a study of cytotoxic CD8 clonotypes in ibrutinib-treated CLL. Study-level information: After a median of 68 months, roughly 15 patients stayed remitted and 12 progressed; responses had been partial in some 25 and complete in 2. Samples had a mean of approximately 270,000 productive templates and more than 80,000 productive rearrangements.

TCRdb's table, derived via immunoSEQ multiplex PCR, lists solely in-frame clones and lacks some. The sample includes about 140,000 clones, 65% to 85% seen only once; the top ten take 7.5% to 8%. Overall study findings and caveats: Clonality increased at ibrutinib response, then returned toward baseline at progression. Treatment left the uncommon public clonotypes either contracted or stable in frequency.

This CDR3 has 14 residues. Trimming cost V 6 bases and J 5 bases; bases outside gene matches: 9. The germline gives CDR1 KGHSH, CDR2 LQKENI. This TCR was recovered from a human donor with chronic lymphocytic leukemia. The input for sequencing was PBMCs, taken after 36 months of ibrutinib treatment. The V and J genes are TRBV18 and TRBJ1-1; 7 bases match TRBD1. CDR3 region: CASSKGAAVTEAFF. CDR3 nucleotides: TGTGCCAGCTCGAAGGGGGCAGCGGTTACTGAAGCTTTCTTT. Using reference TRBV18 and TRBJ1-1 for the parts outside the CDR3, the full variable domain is NAGVMQNPRHLVRRRGQEARLRCSPMKGHSHVYWYRQLPEEGLKFMVYLQKENIIDESGMPKERFSAEFPKEGPSILRIQQVVRGDSAAYFCASSKGAAVTEAFFGQGTRLTVV.